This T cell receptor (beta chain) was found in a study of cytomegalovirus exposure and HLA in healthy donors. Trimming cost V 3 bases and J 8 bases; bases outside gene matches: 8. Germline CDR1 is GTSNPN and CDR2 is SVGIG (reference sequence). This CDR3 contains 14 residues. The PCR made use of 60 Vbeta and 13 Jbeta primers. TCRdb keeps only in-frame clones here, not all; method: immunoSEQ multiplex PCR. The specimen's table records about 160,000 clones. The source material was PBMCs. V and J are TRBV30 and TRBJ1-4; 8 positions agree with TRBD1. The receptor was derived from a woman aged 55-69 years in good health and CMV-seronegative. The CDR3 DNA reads TGTGCCTGGAGGGGAGCAGGGGGCCGAGAAAAACTGTTTTTT. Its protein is CAWRGAGGREKLFF.